This entry describes one T cell receptor (beta chain). This entry belongs to a study of CXCR3-negative and CXCR3-positive naive CD8 T cells. Libraries of TRB cDNA were made by 5' RACE and carried UMIs. TCRdb reanalyzed the 5' RACE reads, giving one entry per CDR3 protein sequence and no DNA. Listed are around 50,000 distinct CDR3 sequences; 1.5% falls within the top ten. Germline CDR1 SEHNR, CDR2 FQNEAQ (reference sequence). The CDR3 covers 13 residues. The sequence derives from a human donor in good health. Some clones in this sample may be carry-over from other donors' samples. The chain uses TRBV7-9 and TRBJ2-1; TCRdb indicates TRBD2, and absent DNA this call remains unverified. Material for sequencing was naive CXCR3- CD8+ T cells from blood. The subset denotes: CD45RO-CCR7+CD27+CD95- naive CD8+ T cells lacking CXCR3 (TNR3-). The CDR3 loop reads CASSSLAGDEQFF.